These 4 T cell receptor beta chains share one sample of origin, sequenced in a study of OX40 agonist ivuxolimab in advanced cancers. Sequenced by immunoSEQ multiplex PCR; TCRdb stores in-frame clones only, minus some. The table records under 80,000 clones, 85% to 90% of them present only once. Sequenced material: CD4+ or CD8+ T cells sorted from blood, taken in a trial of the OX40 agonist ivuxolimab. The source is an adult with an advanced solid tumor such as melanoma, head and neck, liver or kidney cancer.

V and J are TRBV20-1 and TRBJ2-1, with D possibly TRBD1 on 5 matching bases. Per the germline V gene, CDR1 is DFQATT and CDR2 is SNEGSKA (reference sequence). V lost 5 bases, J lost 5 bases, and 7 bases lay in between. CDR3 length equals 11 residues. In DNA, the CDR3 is TGCAGTGCTGCGACAGACAATGAGCAGTTCTTC. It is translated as CSAATDNEQFF.

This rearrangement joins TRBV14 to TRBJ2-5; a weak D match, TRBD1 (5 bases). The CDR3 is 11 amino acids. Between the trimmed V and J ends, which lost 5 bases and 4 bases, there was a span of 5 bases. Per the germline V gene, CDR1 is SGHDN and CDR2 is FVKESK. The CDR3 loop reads CASSRGETQYF. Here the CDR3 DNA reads TGTGCCAGCAGCAGGGGAGAGACCCAGTACTTC.

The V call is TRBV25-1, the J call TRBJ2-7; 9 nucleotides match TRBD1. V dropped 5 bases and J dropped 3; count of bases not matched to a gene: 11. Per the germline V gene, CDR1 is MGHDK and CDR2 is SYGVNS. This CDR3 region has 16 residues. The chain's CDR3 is CASSPPGGQGFYEQYF. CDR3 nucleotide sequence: TGTGCCAGCAGTCCACCAGGGGGACAGGGTTTCTACGAGCAGTACTTC.

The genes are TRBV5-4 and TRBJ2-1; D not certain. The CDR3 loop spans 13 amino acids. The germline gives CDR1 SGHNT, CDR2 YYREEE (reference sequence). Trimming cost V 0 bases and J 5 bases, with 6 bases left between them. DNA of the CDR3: TGTGCCAGCAGCTTGGGAGATCACAATGAGCAGTTCTTC. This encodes CASSLGDHNEQFF.